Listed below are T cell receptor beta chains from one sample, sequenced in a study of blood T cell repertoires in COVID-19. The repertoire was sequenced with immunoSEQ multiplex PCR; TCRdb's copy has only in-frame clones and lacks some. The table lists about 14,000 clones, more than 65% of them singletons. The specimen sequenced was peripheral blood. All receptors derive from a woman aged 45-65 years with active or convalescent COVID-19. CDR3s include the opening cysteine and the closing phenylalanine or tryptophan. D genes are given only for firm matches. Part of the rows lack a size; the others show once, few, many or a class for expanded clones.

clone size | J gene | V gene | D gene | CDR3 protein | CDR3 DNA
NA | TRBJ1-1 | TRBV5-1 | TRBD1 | CASSFDRGNTEAFF | TGCGCCAGCAGCTTTGACAGGGGGAACACTGAAGCTTTCTTT
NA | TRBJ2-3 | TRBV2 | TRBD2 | CASSGGLAGVKDTQYF | TGTGCCAGCAGTGGGGGACTAGCGGGAGTCAAAGATACGCAGTATTTT
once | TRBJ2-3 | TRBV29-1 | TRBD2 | CSVDRLAGSTDTQYF | TGCAGCGTTGATCGGCTAGCGGGATCCACAGATACGCAGTATTTT
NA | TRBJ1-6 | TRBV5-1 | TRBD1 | CASSPGTGGTNSPLHF | TGCGCCAGCAGCCCTGGGACAGGGGGGACAAATTCACCCCTCCACTTT
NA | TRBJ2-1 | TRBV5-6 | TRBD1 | CASSTGTGGFDEQFF | TGTGCCAGCAGCACGGGGACAGGGGGCTTCGATGAGCAGTTCTTC
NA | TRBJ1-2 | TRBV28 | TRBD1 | CASKITGGSSNYGYTF | TGTGCCAGCAAAATCACAGGGGGATCATCTAACTATGGCTACACCTTC
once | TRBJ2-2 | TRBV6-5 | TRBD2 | CASSYYSGGYTGELFF | TGTGCCAGCAGTTACTATAGCGGGGGATACACCGGGGAGCTGTTTTTT
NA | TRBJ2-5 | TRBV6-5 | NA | CASSSAAGQETQYF | TGTGCCAGCAGTTCCGCGGCGGGGCAAGAGACCCAGTACTTC
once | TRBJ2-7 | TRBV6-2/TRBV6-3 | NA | CASSILRGSYEQYF | TGTGCCAGCAGTATACTCCGGGGCTCCTACGAGCAGTACTTC
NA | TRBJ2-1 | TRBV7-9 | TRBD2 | CASSDSGNTYNEQFF | TGTGCCAGCAGCGATAGCGGGAACACCTACAATGAGCAGTTCTTC
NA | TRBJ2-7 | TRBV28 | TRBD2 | CASSFISSGLYEQYF | TGTGCCAGCAGTTTCATCTCTAGCGGACTTTACGAGCAGTACTTC
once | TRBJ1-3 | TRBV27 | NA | CASKFLSGNTIYF | TGTGCCAGCAAATTCCTCTCTGGAAACACCATATATTTT
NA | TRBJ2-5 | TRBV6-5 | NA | CASRGGPNQETQYF | TGTGCCAGCAGGGGCGGGCCCAACCAAGAGACCCAGTACTTC
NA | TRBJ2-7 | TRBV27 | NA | CASSSLGGLEQYF | TGTGCCAGCAGTTCTCTGGGGGGTCTCGAGCAGTACTTC
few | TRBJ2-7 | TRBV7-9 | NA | CASSLEGGAFYEQYF | TGTGCCAGCAGCTTAGAAGGAGGAGCCTTTTACGAGCAGTACTTC
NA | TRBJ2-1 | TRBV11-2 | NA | CASSLGARNNEQFF | TGTGCCAGCAGCTTAGGGGCCAGAAACAATGAGCAGTTCTTC
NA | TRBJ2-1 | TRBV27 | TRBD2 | CASSLSGTSGNSEQFF | TGTGCCAGCAGTTTATCAGGGACTAGCGGGAACAGTGAGCAATTCTTC
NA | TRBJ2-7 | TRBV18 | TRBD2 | CASSPLGLAGAYEQYF | TGTGCCAGCTCACCCTTAGGACTAGCGGGGGCCTACGAGCAGTACTTC
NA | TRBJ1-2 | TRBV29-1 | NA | CSVQDRPYGYTF | TGCAGCGTTCAAGACAGGCCCTATGGCTACACCTTC
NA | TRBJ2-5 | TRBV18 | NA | CASSQGDETQYF | TGTGCCAGCTCACAGGGAGATGAGACCCAGTACTTC
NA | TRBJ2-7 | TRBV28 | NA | CASRSTGWHEQYF | TGTGCCAGCAGATCCACAGGGTGGCACGAGCAGTACTTC